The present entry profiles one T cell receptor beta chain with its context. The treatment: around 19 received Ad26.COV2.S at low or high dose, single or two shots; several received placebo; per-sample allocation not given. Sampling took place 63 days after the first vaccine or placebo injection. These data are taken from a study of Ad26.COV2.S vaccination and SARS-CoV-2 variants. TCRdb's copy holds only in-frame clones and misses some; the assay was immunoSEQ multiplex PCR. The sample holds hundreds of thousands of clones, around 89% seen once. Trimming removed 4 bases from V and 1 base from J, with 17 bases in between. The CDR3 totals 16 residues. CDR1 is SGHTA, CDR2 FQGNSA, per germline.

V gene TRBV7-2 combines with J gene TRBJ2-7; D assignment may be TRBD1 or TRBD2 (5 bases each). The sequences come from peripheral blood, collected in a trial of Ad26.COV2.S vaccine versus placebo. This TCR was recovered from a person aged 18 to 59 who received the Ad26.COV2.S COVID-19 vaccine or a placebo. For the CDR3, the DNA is TGTGCCAGCAGCTCCCCCCCCGGGACGGATTCCTACGAGCAGTACTTC. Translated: CASSSPPGTDSYEQYF.